Listed here are 4 T cell receptor beta chains from one sample, sequenced in a study of post-analysis software for immune sequencing data. Study-wide points: With TRBV5-6, TRBV5-1 and TRBV20-1 included, about five TRBV segments were more frequent in patients than in controls.

These receptors are not linked to any known antigen. cDNA libraries of TCR beta carried unique molecular identifiers. TCRdb used MiXCR to reprocess the PCR reads, holding one entry per CDR3 protein. This sample has approximately 150,000 distinct CDR3 sequences; about 29% occur once, and the top ten carry about 1.6%. Specimen: blood. The source of these receptors is a girl aged 5 to 17 with multiple sclerosis.

This clonotype was recorded a few times. The chain uses TRBV18 and TRBJ2-4; D gene uncertain. V lost 3 bases and J 13 bases, leaving 22 bases between the germline ends. The CDR3 covers 15 residues. CDR1 KGHSH and CDR2 LQKENI come from the germline V gene. CDR3 region: CASSPERTVHYGQYF. As DNA, the CDR3 is TGTGCCAGCTCACCGGAACGAACAGTACACTACGGGCAGTACTTC.

The rearrangement uses TRBV30 and TRBJ1-4; D may be TRBD1 (6 bases). The CDR3 is 14 amino acids. Germline V gives CDR1 GTSNPN, CDR2 SVGIG (reference sequence). Trimming stripped 3 bases from V and 4 bases from J, with 12 bases between. For the CDR3, the DNA is TGTGCCTGGAGCACACAGGGAAATAATGAAAAACTGTTTTTT. It is translated as CAWSTQGNNEKLFF.

The J gene is TRBJ2-1, the V gene TRBV7-2; D unresolved. The CDR3 loop spans 11 amino acids. V was shortened by 0 bases and J by 10 bases, with 4 bases between the two germline ends. The germline V gene has CDR1 SGHTA and CDR2 FQGNSA. CDR3 residues: CASSLAAEQFF. CDR3 bases: TGTGCCAGCAGCTTAGCAGCGGAGCAGTTCTTC.

This clonotype came up many times. The chain carries TRBV5-1 and TRBJ2-5; 9 bases match TRBD1. CDR3 size: 18 residues. Trimming took 0 bases from V and 3 from J; bases not matched to a gene: 12. Per the germline V gene, CDR1 is SGHRS and CDR2 is YFSETQ. The CDR3 nucleotides are TGCGCCAGCAGCTTGGCCGATGGCAGGACAGGGGCCGAAGAGACCCAGTACTTC. The encoded protein is CASSLADGRTGAEETQYF.